One and the same sample provided the 5 T cell receptor beta chains below, sequenced in a study of beta chain features in type 1 diabetes. Study-level findings and limits: Patients with Type 1 diabetes showed moderately but significantly shorter TCRB CDR3s in all four CD4+ subsets.

The antigens these receptors bind are not known. TCRB transcripts that were expressed got sequenced, as all of the isolated RNA had been reverse transcribed. TCRdb keeps only in-frame clones here, not all; method: immunoSEQ multiplex PCR. Counted here are hundreds of thousands of clones, roughly 13% occurring once; the ten biggest clones make up approximately 0.043%. The sequenced material came from naive CD4+ T cells from blood. These receptors originate from a man between 18 and 29 years old with type 1 diabetes.

This clone was recorded a few times. V usage is TRBV5-6 and J usage is TRBJ2-5, with a tentative D call TRBD1 (6 bases). The CDR3 sequence is 15 residues long. Per germline, CDR1 SGHDT and CDR2 YYEEEE. Trimming shortened V by 4 bases and J by 5 bases, and 18 bases separated the two germline ends. The chain's CDR3 is CASSLGWGRRETQYF. The CDR3 nucleotides read TGTGCCAGCAGCCTCGGATGGGGGCGCAGGGAGACCCAGTACTTC.

The chain is built from TRBV4-2 and TRBJ2-7; a possible D gene is TRBD1 (5 bases). The germline CDR1 and CDR2 sequences are LGHNA and YNFKEQ. The CDR3 runs 15 residues. Trimming cost V 1 base and J 0 bases, with 10 bases left between them. Here the CDR3 reads CASSQGTSVSYEQYF. The CDR3 nucleotides read TGTGCCAGCAGCCAAGGGACATCTGTCTCCTACGAGCAGTACTTC.

This clone came up a few times. The chain recombines TRBV28 with TRBJ2-1, with D perhaps matching TRBD1 (6 bases). The CDR3 is made up of 11 amino acids. Germline CDR1 MDHEN, CDR2 SYDVKM. V lost 7 bases and J lost 9, with 10 bases in between. CDR3 sequence reads: CASNGGREQFF. As DNA, the CDR3 is TGTGCCAGCAATGGGGGCCGTGAGCAGTTCTTC. The full variable domain, completed using reference TRBV28 and TRBJ2-1, is DVKVTQSSRYLVKRTGEKVFLECVQDMDHENMFWYRQDPGLGLRLIYFSYDVKMKEKGDIPEGYSVSREKKERFSLILESASTNQTSMYLCASNGGREQFFGPGTRLTVL.

This clone turned up a few times. The chain couples TRBV28 to TRBJ1-3, with unresolved D. Trimming shortened V by 5 bases and J by 4 bases, and 15 bases separated the two germline ends. Per the germline V gene, CDR1 is MDHEN and CDR2 is SYDVKM. The CDR3 sequence is 15 residues long. The CDR3 reads CASSPFGRSGNTIYF. The CDR3 nucleotides are TGTGCCAGCAGTCCGTTCGGGAGGTCCGGAAACACCATATATTTT.

Turning to this clone: This CDR3 is also generated by other DNA sequences in the sample. The rearrangement joins TRBV5-1 to TRBJ1-1; possibly TRBD1 for D (5 bases). CDR3 length equals 14 residues. With 1 base removed from V and 2 bases from J, the gap between germline ends came to 9 bases. Germline CDR1 is SGHRS and CDR2 is YFSETQ. CDR3 protein: CASSLSTANTEAFF. In DNA form, the CDR3 reads TGCGCCAGCAGCTTGTCGACAGCCAACACTGAAGCTTTCTTT.